Listed here is a single T cell receptor beta chain. Sequencing was performed with immunoSEQ multiplex PCR; in TCRdb, only in-frame clones are kept and a portion is missing. The sample lists over 35,000 clones, about 92% occurring once. This entry comes from a study of T cell changes during pregnancy in multiple sclerosis. Germline V gene sequence: CDR1 SGHRS, CDR2 YFSETQ. CDR3 length: 15 residues. Unmatched junction bases numbered 3, after V lost 1 base and J lost 0 bases. The sequences come from peripheral blood, collected before pregnancy. V and J are TRBV5-1 and TRBJ2-7; 8 nucleotides align to TRBD2. The source is a female donor with multiple sclerosis, enrolled in a pregnancy study. The CDR3 region has the DNA TGCGCCAGCAGCTTGACTAGCGGAACCTCCTACGAGCAGTACTTC. It translates to CASSLTSGTSYEQYF.